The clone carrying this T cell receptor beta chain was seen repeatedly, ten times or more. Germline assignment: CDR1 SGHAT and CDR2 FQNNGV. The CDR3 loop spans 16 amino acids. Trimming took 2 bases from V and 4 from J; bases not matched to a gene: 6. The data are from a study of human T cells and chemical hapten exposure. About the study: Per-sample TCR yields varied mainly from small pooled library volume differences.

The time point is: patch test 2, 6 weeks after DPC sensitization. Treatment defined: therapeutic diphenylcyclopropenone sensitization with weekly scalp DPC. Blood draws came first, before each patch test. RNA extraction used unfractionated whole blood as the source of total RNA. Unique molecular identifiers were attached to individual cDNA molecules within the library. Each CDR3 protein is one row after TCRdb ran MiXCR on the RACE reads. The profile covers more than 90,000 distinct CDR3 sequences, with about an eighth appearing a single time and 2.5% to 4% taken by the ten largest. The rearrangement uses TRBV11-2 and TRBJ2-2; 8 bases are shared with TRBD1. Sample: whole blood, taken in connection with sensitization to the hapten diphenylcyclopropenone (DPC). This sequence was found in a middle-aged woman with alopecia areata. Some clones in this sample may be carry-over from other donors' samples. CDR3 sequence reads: CASSLSGQVGTGELFF. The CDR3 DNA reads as TGTGCCAGCAGCTTATCGGGACAGGTTGGCACCGGGGAGCTGTTTTTT. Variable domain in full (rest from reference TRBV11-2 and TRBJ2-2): EAGVAQSPRYKIIEKRQSVAFWCNPISGHATLYWYQQILGQGPKLLIQFQNNGVVDDSQLPKDRFSAERLKGVDSTLKIQPAKLEDSAVYLCASSLSGQVGTGELFFGEGSRLTVL.